What follows are 10 T cell receptor beta chains derived from one specimen sequenced in a study of T-cell reconstitution after alpha-beta-depleted transplantation in children. Construction of the TCRbeta library involved unique molecular identifiers. TCRdb reanalysed the PCR reads using MiXCR and keeps one entry per CDR3 protein. The table includes roughly 670,000 distinct CDR3 sequences, roughly 14% detected once. The sequencing used PBMCs, collected before TCRalphabeta/CD19-depleted stem cell transplant. The receptors shown here come from a girl aged 2-10 years with congenital amegakaryocytic thrombocytopenia, due to receive a stem cell transplant.

This clonotype has ten or more counts. The gene calls are TRBV20-1 and TRBJ2-7; TRBD2 matches 14 bases. The V and J ends lost 6 bases and 7 bases, in that order; junction bases with no gene match: 20. The CDR3 is made up of 18 amino acids. The germline CDR1 and CDR2 sequences are DFQATT and SNEGSKA (reference sequence). CDR3 region: CSAEGTSGSINLPREQYF. The CDR3 region has the DNA TGCAGTGCGGAAGGGACTAGCGGGAGTATAAATCTTCCCAGAGAGCAGTACTTC.

This chain uses TRBV7-9 with TRBJ2-7; 9 nucleotides agree with TRBD1. V lost 0 bases to trimming and J lost 1 base; unmatched junction nucleotides: 4. The germline V gene has CDR1 SEHNR and CDR2 FQNEAQ (reference sequence). This CDR3 has 16 residues. The CDR3: CASSLAVGQGSYEQYF. As DNA, the CDR3 is TGTGCCAGCAGCTTAGCCGTCGGACAGGGGTCCTACGAGCAGTACTTC. The variable domain in full, completed from reference TRBV7-9 and TRBJ2-7, reads DTGVSQNPRHKITKRGQNVTFRCDPISEHNRLYWYRQTLGQGPEFLTYFQNEAQLEKSRLLSDRFSAERPKGSFSTLEIQRTEQGDSAMYLCASSLAVGQGSYEQYFGPGTRLTVT.

This clonotype was seen at least ten times. The rearrangement joins TRBV20-1 to TRBJ2-5; 7 nucleotides match TRBD2. Germline V gene data show CDR1 as DFQATT and CDR2 as SNEGSKA (reference sequence). CDR3 length: 16 residues. With V trimmed by 4 bases and J by 4 bases, 15 bases remained unmatched. The DNA for the CDR3 is TGCAGTGCTACAACTAGCGACCGTTCTACAGTAGAGACCCAGTACTTC. Protein sequence: CSATTSDRSTVETQYF.

This clonotype has more than one count but fewer than ten. J is TRBJ2-1 and V is TRBV5-6, with TRBD2 as a possible D gene (6 bases). Germline CDR1 SGHDT, CDR2 YYEEEE. V was shortened by 2 bases and J by 2 bases, with 14 bases between the two germline ends. The CDR3 runs 16 residues. CDR3 DNA: TGTGCCAGCAGCTTTGGAGTGGGCGGGGCCTACAATGAGCAGTTCTTC. It yields the protein CASSFGVGGAYNEQFF.

This clonotype has at least ten counts. This chain uses TRBV12-3 or TRBV12-4 with TRBJ2-1, with D possibly being TRBD1 or TRBD2 (6 bases each). The ends were cut back, 2 bases at V and 5 bases at J, with 13 bases in the middle. The CDR3 consists of 15 residues. The CDR3 sequence: CASSLRGTQNNEQFF. CDR3 in DNA: TGTGCCAGCAGTTTACGGGGGACACAAAACAATGAGCAGTTCTTC.

This clonotype has ten or more counts. V usage is TRBV20-1 and J usage is TRBJ2-1, with D possibly being TRBD2 (5 bases). CDR1 is DFQATT, CDR2 SNEGSKA, per germline (reference sequence). This CDR3 has 15 amino acids. V was shortened by 4 bases and J by 4 bases, with 17 bases between the two germline ends. The CDR3 protein is CSATLGRDLYNEQFF. The CDR3 nucleotides are TGCAGTGCTACCCTAGGGAGAGACCTTTACAATGAGCAGTTCTTC.

The rearrangement links TRBV4-1 to TRBJ1-2; no clear D. The CDR3 length is 15 residues. The ends were cut back, 6 bases at V and 2 bases at J, with 16 bases in the middle. Germline values: CDR1 MGHRA, CDR2 YSYEKL. The CDR3 loop reads CASRPRPGRNYGYTF. Written as DNA, the CDR3 is TGCGCCAGCAGACCAAGACCAGGACGGAACTATGGCTACACCTTC.

The V call is TRBV24-1, the J call TRBJ2-7, with 8 bases lining up with TRBD1. The trim removed 3 bases at V and 3 bases at J, leaving 6 bases unmatched. CDR3 size: 15 residues. Looked up from germline, CDR1 is KGHDR and CDR2 is SFDVKD. The CDR3 region is CATSDPGDRNYEQYF. The CDR3 DNA follows: TGTGCCACCAGTGATCCGGGGGACAGGAACTACGAGCAGTACTTC.

This clonotype was counted only a few times. This chain uses TRBV5-1 with TRBJ2-7, with 7 bases fitting TRBD2. The CDR3 sequence is 13 residues long. The junction had 3 bases not matched to a gene; V was cut back by 3 bases and J by 3 bases. Germline CDR1 reads SGHRS; CDR2 reads YFSETQ. CDR3 nucleotide sequence: TGCGCCAGCAGCTCTAGCGGCCACTACGAGCAGTACTTC. This translates into CASSSSGHYEQYF.

This clonotype appeared a few times. V gene TRBV5-1 combines with J gene TRBJ1-1, with TRBD1 matching over 9 bases. Losses at the gene ends were 1 base for V and 11 bases for J; bases not matched to a gene: 9. Germline loops: CDR1 SGHRS, CDR2 YFSETQ. The CDR3 has 14 residues. CDR3 coding DNA: TGCGCCAGCAGCTTGTCCCTGGGACAGGGTACGGCTTTCTTT. Translating gives CASSLSLGQGTAFF.